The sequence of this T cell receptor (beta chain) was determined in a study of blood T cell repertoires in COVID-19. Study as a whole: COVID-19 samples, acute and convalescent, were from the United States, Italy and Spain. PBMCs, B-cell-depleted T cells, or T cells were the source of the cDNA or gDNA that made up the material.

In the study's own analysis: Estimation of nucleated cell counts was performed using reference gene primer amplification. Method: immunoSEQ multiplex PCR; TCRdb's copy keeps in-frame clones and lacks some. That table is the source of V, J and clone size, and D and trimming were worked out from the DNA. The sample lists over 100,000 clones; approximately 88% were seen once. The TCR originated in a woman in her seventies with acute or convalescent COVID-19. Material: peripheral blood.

CDR3 in amino acids: CASSTRTALTDTQYF. The CDR3 bases are TGCGCCAGCAGCACCCGGACAGCACTCACAGATACGCAGTATTTT. The V call is TRBV5-1, the J call TRBJ2-3, with D tentatively TRBD1 (6 bases). CDR1 is SGHRS and CDR2 is YFSETQ in the germline V gene. V was trimmed by 4 bases and J by 2 bases, leaving 14 bases between them. The CDR3 length is 15 residues. Filled out from reference TRBV5-1 and TRBJ2-3, the complete variable domain reads KAGVTQTPRYLIKTRGQQVTLSCSPISGHRSVSWYQQTPGQGLQFLFEYFSETQRNKGNFPGRFSGRQFSNSRSEMNVSTLELGDSALYLCASSTRTALTDTQYFGPGTRLTVL.